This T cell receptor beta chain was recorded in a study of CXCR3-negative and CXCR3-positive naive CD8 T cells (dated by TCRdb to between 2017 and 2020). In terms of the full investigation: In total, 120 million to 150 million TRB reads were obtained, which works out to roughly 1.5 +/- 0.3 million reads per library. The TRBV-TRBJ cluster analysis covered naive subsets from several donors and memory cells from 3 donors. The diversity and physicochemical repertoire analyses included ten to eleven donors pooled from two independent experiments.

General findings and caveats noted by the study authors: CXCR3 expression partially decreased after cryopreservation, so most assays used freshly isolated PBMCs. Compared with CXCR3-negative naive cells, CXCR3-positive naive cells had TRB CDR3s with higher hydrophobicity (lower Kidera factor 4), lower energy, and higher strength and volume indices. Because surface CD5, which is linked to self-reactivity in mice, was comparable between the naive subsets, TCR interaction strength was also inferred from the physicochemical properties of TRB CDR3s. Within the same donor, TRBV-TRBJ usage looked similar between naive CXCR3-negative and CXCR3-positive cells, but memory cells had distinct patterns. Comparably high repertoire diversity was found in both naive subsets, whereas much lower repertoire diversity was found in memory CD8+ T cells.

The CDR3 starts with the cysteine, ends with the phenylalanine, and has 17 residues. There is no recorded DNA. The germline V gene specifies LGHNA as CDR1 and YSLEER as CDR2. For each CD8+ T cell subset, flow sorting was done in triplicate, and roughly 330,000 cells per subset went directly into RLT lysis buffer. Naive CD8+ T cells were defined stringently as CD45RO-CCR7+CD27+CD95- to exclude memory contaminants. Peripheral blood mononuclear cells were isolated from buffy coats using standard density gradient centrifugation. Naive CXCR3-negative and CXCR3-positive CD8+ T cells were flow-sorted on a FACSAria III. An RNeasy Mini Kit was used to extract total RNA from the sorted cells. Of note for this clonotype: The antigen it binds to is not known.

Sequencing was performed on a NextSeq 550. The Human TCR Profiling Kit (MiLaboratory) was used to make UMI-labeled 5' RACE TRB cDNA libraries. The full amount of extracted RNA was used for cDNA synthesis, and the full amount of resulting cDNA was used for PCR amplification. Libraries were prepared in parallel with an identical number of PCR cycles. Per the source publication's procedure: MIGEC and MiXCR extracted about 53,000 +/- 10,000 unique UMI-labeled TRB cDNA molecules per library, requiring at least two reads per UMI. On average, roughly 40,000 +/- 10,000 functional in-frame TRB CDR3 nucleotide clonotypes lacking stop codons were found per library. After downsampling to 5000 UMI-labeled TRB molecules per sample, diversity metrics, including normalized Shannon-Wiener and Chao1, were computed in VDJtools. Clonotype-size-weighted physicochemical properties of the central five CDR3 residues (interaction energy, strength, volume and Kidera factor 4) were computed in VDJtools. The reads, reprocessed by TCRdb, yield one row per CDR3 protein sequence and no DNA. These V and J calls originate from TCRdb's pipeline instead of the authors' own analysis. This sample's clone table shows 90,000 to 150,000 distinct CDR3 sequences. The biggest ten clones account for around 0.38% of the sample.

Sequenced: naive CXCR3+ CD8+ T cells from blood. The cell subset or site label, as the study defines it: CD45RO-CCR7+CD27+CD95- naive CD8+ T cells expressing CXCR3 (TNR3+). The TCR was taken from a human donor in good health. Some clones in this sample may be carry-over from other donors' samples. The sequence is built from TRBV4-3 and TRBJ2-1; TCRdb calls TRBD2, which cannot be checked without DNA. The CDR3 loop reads CASSQDASGGTYNEQFF.